One sample yielded the 17 T cell receptor beta chains listed below, sequenced in a study of cytomegalovirus exposure and HLA in healthy donors. Vbeta (60) and Jbeta (13) primers were used in the PCR. The protocol was immunoSEQ multiplex PCR, while the TCRdb copy is restricted to in-frame clones and leaves out a portion. Of roughly 80,000 clones listed, about 70% were seen once; the top ten hold around 6.5%. Material: PBMCs. The receptors come from a woman aged 45-65 years in good health and CMV-seropositive.

The genes are TRBV19 and TRBJ1-1; no reliable D call. This CDR3 region has 13 residues. Between the trimmed V and J ends, which lost 5 bases and 0 bases, there was a span of 7 bases. The V gene's germline CDR1 is LNHDA and CDR2 SQIVND (reference sequence). The DNA of the CDR3 is TGTGCCAGTAGTTCCAGGCTGAACACTGAAGCTTTCTTT. Its protein product is CASSSRLNTEAFF.

This clone has just one count. The chain joins TRBV7-8 to TRBJ1-2, with 7 bases fitting TRBD1. V lost 1 base to trimming and J lost 4 bases; unmatched junction nucleotides: 9. The CDR3 has 16 amino acids. Germline CDR1 SGHVS, CDR2 FQNEAQ. As DNA, the CDR3 is TGTGCCAGCAGCTTAGAGAGACAGGGACGGGGCTATGGCTACACCTTC. Its translation is CASSLERQGRGYGYTF.

The chain recombines TRBV30 with TRBJ2-7; 9 bases agree with TRBD2. Per germline, CDR1 GTSNPN and CDR2 SVGIG (reference sequence). Losses at the gene ends were 4 bases for V and 2 bases for J; bases not matched to a gene: 6. CDR3 length equals 14 residues. CDR3: CAWKRVAGAYEQYF. CDR3 bases: TGTGCCTGGAAGAGGGTAGCGGGGGCCTACGAGCAGTACTTC.

This clone showed up just a few times. The chain recombines TRBV5-1 with TRBJ2-2; D not resolved. The CDR3 extends over 11 amino acids. CDR1 SGHRS and CDR2 YFSETQ come from the germline V gene. Trimming left V 1 base short and J 8 bases short, with 3 bases between. CDR3 coding DNA: TGCGCCAGCAGCTTGTCGGGGGAGCTGTTTTTT. Protein product: CASSLSGELFF. Using reference TRBV5-1 and TRBJ2-2 for the parts outside the CDR3, the full variable domain is KAGVTQTPRYLIKTRGQQVTLSCSPISGHRSVSWYQQTPGQGLQFLFEYFSETQRNKGNFPGRFSGRQFSNSRSEMNVSTLELGDSALYLCASSLSGELFFGEGSRLTVL.

This clone was picked up one time. The gene calls are TRBV19 and TRBJ2-1; TRBD2 agrees at 9 bases. CDR1 is LNHDA, CDR2 SQIVND, per germline (reference sequence). With V trimmed by 3 bases and J by 0 bases, 3 bases remained unmatched. The CDR3 spans 16 residues. The CDR3 region is CASSISSGISYNEQFF. DNA for the CDR3: TGTGCCAGTAGTATTTCTAGCGGGATCTCCTACAATGAGCAGTTCTTC.

This clone was picked up one time. The chain links TRBV9 to TRBJ2-1; D perhaps matches TRBD1 (5 bases). V was pared by 7 bases and J by 5 bases, with 22 bases between. This CDR3 spans 16 amino acids. The germline V gene encodes CDR1 SGDLS and CDR2 YYNGEE. As DNA, the CDR3 is TGTGCCAGCGGTCGACAGCCGGGTAACCAGGACAATGAGCAGTTCTTC. Its translation: CASGRQPGNQDNEQFF. The variable domain in full, with the rest retrieved from reference TRBV9 and TRBJ2-1, is DSGVTQTPKHLITATGQRVTLRCSPRSGDLSVYWYQQSLDQGLQFLIQYYNGEERAKGNILERFSAQQFPDLHSELNLSSLELGDSALYFCASGRQPGNQDNEQFFGPGTRLTVL.

The chain couples TRBV6-5 to TRBJ2-7, with D possibly being TRBD2 (5 bases). Germline lookup yields CDR1 MNHEY and CDR2 SVGAGI. Trimming took 11 bases from V and 3 from J, leaving 17 bases between them. The CDR3 is 13 amino acids. CDR3 DNA sequence: TGTGCCTGCAACGGGCCGGGGTTCTACGAGCAGTACTTC. As protein: CACNGPGFYEQYF.

The V and J genes are TRBV2 and TRBJ2-7; 10 bases are shared with TRBD1. V shed 5 bases and J 5 bases; nucleotides not matched to a gene: 15. The CDR3 is made up of 17 amino acids. CDR1 and CDR2 from the germline V gene are SNHLY and FYNNEI. The CDR3 nucleotides are TGTGCCAGCAGTAGTCAGTCCCGGGACAGGGGATCCCACGAGCAGTACTTC. Residues: CASSSQSRDRGSHEQYF.

The V and J genes are TRBV7-9 and TRBJ2-3, with D perhaps matching TRBD2 (6 bases). The CDR3 totals 18 residues. The germline V gene encodes CDR1 SEHNR and CDR2 FQNEAQ (reference sequence). The V and J ends lost 2 bases and 3 bases respectively, with 21 bases between them. CDR3 region: CASSLTPREWGRTDTQYF. The CDR3 DNA sequence: TGTGCCAGCAGCTTAACACCTCGGGAGTGGGGTAGAACAGATACGCAGTATTTT.

The J gene is TRBJ2-7, the V gene TRBV10-1; D not certain. Germline CDR1 WNHNN, CDR2 SYGVQD (reference sequence). V gave up 1 base and J gave up 7 bases, with 11 bases separating them. This CDR3 spans 13 amino acids. Here the CDR3 reads CASSEFVSGEQYF. In DNA, the CDR3 is TGCGCCAGCAGTGAGTTCGTCTCGGGTGAGCAGTACTTC.

In DNA form, the CDR3 reads TGTGCCAGCAATGACAGGGGGCGCCTCACTGAAGCTTTCTTT. Protein: CASNDRGRLTEAFF. The chain recombines TRBV6-6 with TRBJ1-1; 10 nucleotides agree with TRBD1. There are 14 residues in the CDR3. The germline V gene encodes CDR1 MNHNY and CDR2 SVGAGI (reference sequence). V was pared by 7 bases and J by 4 bases, with 6 bases of the junction left unmatched.

The chain links TRBV28 to TRBJ1-4; 8 nucleotides agree with TRBD1. V lost 6 bases, J lost 8 bases, and 5 bases stayed unmatched. CDR1 is MDHEN, CDR2 SYDVKM, per germline. This CDR3 region has 13 residues. This CDR3 reads CASRRTGKEKLFF. CDR3 DNA sequence: TGTGCCAGCAGGAGGACAGGGAAGGAAAAACTGTTTTTT.

The V call is TRBV7-6, the J call TRBJ2-5; unclear D gene. The length of the CDR3 is 13 residues. The ends were cut back, 1 base at V and 5 bases at J, with 8 bases in the middle. Germline-derived CDR1 and CDR2 are SGHVS and FNYEAQ. The CDR3 protein is CASSLGLRETQYF. CDR3 DNA sequence: TGTGCCAGCAGCTTAGGTTTGCGGGAGACCCAGTACTTC. The full variable domain, its missing parts supplied by reference TRBV7-6 and TRBJ2-5, is GAGVSQSPRYKVTKRGQDVALRCDPISGHVSLYWYRQALGQGPEFLTYFNYEAQQDKSGLPNDRFSAERPEGSISTLTIQRTEQRDSAMYRCASSLGLRETQYFGPGTRLLVL.

This clone has just a few counts. The chain is built from TRBV9 and TRBJ1-3; a possible D gene is TRBD1 (5 bases). CDR1 is SGDLS, CDR2 YYNGEE, per germline. With 4 bases removed from V and 2 bases from J, the gap between germline ends came to 10 bases. CDR3 size: 14 residues. The CDR3 DNA reads as TGTGCCAGCAGCACTTCAGGGACTGGAAACACCATATATTTT. It is translated as CASSTSGTGNTIYF.

This clone is a singleton in its sample. The chain carries TRBV7-6 and TRBJ1-5; 8 bases fit TRBD1. J gave up 7 bases and V 5 bases, and 4 bases lay outside the gene matches. This CDR3 is built from 13 residues. The germline V gene has CDR1 SGHVS and CDR2 FNYEAQ. The CDR3 protein is CASSLNRGQPQHF. The CDR3 DNA is TGTGCCAGCAGCCTCAACAGGGGGCAGCCCCAGCATTTT.

This clone was counted a few times. The rearrangement uses TRBV7-8 and TRBJ1-6; tentatively, D is TRBD1 (5 bases). The CDR3 has 15 residues. V shed 4 bases and J shed 9 bases, with 16 bases lying between them. CDR1 and CDR2 from the germline V gene are SGHVS and FQNEAQ. Written as DNA, the CDR3 is TGTGCCAGCAGCTCGCGGGGGGGGATGGGTTCACCCCTCCACTTT. It specifies CASSSRGGMGSPLHF.

This rearrangement joins TRBV2 to TRBJ1-5; tentative D call: TRBD1 (5 bases). The CDR3 length is 15 residues. The germline CDR1 and CDR2 sequences are SNHLY and FYNNEI. V was clipped by 0 bases and J by 4 bases, with 10 bases between them. The CDR3 DNA follows: TGTGCCAGCAGTGAAGCGCGGGGGGTTAATCAGCCCCAGCATTTT. This sequence encodes CASSEARGVNQPQHF.